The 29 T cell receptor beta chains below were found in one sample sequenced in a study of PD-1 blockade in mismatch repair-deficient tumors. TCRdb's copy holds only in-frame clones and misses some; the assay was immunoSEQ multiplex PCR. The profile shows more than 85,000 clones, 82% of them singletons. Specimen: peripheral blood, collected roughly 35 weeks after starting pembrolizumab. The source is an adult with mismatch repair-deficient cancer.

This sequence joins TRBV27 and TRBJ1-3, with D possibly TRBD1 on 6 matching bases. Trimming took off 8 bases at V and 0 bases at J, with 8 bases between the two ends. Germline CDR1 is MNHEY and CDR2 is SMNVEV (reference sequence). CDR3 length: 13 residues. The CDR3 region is CASQGSSGNTIYF. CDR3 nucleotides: TGTGCCAGCCAGGGGAGCTCTGGAAACACCATATATTTT.

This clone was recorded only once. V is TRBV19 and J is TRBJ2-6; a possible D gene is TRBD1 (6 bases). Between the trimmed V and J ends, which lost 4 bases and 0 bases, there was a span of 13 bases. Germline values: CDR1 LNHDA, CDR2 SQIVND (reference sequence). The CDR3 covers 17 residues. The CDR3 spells CASSKQTGDSGANVLTF. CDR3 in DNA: TGTGCCAGTAGTAAACAGACAGGAGACTCTGGGGCCAACGTCCTGACTTTC.

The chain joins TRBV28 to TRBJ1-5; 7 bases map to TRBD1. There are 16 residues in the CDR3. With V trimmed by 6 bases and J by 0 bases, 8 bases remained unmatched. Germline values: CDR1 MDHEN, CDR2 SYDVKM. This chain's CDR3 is CASSPTDRSSNQPQHF. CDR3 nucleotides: TGTGCCAGCAGCCCCACGGACAGGTCTAGCAATCAGCCCCAGCATTTT.

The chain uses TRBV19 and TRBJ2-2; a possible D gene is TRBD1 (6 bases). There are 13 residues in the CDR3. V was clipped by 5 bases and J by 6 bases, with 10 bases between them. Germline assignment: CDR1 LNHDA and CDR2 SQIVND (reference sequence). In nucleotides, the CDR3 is TGTGCCAGTAGTGCACAGGGCCCCGGGGAGCTGTTTTTT. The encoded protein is CASSAQGPGELFF.

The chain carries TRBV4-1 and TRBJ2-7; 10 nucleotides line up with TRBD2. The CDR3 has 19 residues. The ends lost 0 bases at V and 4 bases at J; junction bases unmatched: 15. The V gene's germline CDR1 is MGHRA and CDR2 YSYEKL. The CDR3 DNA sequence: TGCGCCAGCAGCCAAGAGAGCCTAGCGGGAGCGGGGCCAGGGTACGAGCAGTACTTC. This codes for CASSQESLAGAGPGYEQYF.

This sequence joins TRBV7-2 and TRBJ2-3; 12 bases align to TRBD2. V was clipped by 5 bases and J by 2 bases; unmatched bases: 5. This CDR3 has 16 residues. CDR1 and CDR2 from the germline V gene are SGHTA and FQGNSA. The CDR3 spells CASSHRLAGVTDTQYF. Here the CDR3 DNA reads TGTGCCAGCAGCCACCGACTAGCGGGAGTCACAGATACGCAGTATTTT. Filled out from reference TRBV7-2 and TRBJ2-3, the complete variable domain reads GAGVSQSPSNKVTEKGKDVELRCDPISGHTALYWYRQSLGQGLEFLIYFQGNSAPDKSGLPSDRFSAERTGGSVSTLTIQRTQQEDSAVYLCASSHRLAGVTDTQYFGPGTRLTVL.

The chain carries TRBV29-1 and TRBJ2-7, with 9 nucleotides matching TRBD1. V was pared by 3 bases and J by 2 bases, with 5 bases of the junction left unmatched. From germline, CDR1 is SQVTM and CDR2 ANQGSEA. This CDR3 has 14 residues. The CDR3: CSVDPGQGAYEQYF. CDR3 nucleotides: TGCAGCGTTGACCCGGGACAGGGAGCCTACGAGCAGTACTTC.

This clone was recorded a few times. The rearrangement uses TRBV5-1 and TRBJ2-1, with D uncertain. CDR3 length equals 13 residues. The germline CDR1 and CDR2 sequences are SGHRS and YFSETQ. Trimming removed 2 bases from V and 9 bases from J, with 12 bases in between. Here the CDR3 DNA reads TGCGCCAGCAGCTTCCGGCCGGGCAGTGAGCAGTTCTTC. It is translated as CASSFRPGSEQFF.

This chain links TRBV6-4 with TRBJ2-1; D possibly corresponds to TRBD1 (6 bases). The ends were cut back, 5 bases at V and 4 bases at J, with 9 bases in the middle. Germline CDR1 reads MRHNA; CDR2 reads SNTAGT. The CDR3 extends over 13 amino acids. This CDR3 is CASSSGEYNEQFF. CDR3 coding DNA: TGTGCCAGCAGTTCAGGGGAGTACAATGAGCAGTTCTTC.

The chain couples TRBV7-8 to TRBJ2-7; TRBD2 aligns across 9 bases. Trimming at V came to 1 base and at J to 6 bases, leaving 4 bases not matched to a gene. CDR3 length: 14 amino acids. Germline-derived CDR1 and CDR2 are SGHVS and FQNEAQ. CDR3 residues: CASSLGGRGSEQYF. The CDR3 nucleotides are TGTGCCAGCAGCTTAGGCGGGAGGGGCTCCGAGCAGTACTTC. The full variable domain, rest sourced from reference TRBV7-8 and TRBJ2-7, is GAGVSQSPRYKVAKRGQDVALRCDPISGHVSLFWYQQALGQGPEFLTYFQNEAQLDKSGLPSDRFFAERPEGSVSTLKIQRTQQEDSAVYLCASSLGGRGSEQYFGPGTRLTVT.

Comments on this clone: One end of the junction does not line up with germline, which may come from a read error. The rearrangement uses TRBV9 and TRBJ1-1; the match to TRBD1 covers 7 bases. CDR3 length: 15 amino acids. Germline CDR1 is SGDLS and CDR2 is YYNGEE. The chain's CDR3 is CASSVDPRGDTEASF. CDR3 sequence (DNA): TGTGCCAGCAGCGTAGACCCCAGGGGGGACACTGAAGCTTCCTTT. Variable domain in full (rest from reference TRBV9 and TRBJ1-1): DSGVTQTPKHLITATGQRVTLRCSPRSGDLSVYWYQQSLDQGLQFLIQYYNGEERAKGNILERFSAQQFPDLHSELNLSSLELGDSALYFCASSVDPRGDTEASFGQGTRLTVV.

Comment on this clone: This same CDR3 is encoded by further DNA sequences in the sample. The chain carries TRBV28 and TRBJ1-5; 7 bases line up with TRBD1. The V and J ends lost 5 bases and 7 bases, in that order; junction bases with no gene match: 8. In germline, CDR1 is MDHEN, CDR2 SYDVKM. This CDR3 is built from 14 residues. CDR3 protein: CASSGTGVGQPQHF. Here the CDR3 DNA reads TGTGCCAGCAGTGGTACAGGGGTAGGACAGCCCCAGCATTTT.

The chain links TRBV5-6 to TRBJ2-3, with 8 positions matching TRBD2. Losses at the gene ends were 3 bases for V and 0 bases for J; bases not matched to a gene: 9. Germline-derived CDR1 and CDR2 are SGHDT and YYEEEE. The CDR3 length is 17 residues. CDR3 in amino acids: CASSSPPSGPSTDTQYF. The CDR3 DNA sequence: TGTGCCAGCAGCTCTCCCCCTAGCGGGCCCAGCACAGATACGCAGTATTTT.

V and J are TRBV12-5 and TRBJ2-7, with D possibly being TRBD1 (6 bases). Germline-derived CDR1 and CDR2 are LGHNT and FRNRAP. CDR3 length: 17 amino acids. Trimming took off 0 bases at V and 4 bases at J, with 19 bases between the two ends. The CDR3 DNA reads TGTGCTAGTGGTTTGGTACTGGCACAGGGTGAGGTTTACGAGCAGTACTTC. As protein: CASGLVLAQGEVYEQYF.

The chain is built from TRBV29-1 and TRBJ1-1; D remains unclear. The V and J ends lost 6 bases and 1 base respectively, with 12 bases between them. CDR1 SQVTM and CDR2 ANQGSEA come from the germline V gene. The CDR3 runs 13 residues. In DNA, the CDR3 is TGCAGCGTCCCGGACCTCGGGAACACTGAAGCTTTCTTT. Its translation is CSVPDLGNTEAFF.

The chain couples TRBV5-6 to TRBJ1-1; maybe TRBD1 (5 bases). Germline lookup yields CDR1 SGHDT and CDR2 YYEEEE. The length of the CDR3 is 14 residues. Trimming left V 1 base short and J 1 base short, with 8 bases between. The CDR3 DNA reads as TGTGCCAGCAGCTTGCCAGGGTCGAACACTGAAGCTTTCTTT. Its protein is CASSLPGSNTEAFF.

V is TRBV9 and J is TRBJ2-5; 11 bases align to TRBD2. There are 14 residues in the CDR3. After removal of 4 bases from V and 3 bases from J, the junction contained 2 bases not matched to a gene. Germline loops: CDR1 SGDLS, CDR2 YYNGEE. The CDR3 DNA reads TGTGCCAGCAGCTCGGGACTAGCGGAAGAGACCCAGTACTTC. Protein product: CASSSGLAEETQYF.

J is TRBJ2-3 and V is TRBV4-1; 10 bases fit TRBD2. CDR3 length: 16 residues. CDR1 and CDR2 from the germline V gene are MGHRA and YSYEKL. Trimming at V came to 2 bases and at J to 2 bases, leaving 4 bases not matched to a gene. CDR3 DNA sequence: TGCGCCAGCAGCCAACGGACTAGCGGAAACACAGATACGCAGTATTTT. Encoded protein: CASSQRTSGNTDTQYF.

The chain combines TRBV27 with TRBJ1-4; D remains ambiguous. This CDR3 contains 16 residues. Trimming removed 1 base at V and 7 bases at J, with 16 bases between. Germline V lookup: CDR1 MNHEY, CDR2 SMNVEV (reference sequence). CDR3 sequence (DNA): TGTGCCAGCAGTTTATTTGCGGGCTCCCCTAGTGAAAAACTGTTTTTT. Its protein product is CASSLFAGSPSEKLFF. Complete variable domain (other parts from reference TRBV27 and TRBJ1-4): EAQVTQNPRYLITVTGKKLTVTCSQNMNHEYMSWYRQDPGLGLRQIYYSMNVEVTDKGDVPEGYKVSRKEKRNFPLILESPSPNQTSLYFCASSLFAGSPSEKLFFGSGTQLSVL.

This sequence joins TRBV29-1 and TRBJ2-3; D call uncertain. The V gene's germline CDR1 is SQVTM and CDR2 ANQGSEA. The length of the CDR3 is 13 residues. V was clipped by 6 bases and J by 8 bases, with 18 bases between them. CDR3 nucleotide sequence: TGCAGCGTCAAAGGACGGGCATTAGGTACGCAGTATTTT. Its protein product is CSVKGRALGTQYF.

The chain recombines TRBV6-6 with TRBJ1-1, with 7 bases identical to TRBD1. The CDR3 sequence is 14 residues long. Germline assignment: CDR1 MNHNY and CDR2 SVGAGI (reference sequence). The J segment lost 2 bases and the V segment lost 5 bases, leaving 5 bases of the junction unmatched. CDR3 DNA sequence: TGTGCCAGCAGTGCGGGACAGCCCAACACTGAAGCTTTCTTT. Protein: CASSAGQPNTEAFF.

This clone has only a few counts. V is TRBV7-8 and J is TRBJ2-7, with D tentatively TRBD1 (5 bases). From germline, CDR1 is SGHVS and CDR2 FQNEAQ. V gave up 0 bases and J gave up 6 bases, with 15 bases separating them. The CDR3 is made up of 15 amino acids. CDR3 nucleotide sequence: TGTGCCAGCAGCTTAGCACGCAGGGTAGGATTCGAGCAGTACTTC. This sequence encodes CASSLARRVGFEQYF.

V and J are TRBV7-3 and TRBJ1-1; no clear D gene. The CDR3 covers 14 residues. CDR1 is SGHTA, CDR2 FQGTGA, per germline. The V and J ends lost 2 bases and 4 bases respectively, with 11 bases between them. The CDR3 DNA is TGTGCCAGCAGCTTATATAAGGAGGGCACTGAAGCTTTCTTT. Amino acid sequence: CASSLYKEGTEAFF.

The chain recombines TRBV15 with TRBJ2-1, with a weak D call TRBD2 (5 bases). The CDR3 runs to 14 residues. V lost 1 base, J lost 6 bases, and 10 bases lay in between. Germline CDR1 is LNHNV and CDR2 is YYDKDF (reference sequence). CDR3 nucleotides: TGTGCCACCAGCAGAGGCCTAGCTCCCAATGAGCAGTTCTTC. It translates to CATSRGLAPNEQFF.

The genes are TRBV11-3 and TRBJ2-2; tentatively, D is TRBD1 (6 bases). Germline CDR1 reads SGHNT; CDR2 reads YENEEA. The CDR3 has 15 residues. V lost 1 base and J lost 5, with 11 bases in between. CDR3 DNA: TGTGCCAGCAGCTTAGGCAGGGGTCGAACCGGGGAGCTGTTTTTT. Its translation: CASSLGRGRTGELFF.

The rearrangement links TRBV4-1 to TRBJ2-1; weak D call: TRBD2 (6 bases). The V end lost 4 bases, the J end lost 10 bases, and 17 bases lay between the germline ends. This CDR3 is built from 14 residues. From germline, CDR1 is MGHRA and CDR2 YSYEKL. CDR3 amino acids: CASSPHGSTSEQFF. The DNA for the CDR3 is TGCGCCAGCAGCCCCCACGGGAGTACGAGCGAGCAGTTCTTC.

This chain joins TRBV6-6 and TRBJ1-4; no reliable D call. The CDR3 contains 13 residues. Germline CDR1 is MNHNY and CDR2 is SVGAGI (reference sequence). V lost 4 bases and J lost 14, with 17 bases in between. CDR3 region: CASSFASDFTLFF. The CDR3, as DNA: TGTGCCAGCAGTTTTGCCAGCGATTTTACGCTGTTTTTT.

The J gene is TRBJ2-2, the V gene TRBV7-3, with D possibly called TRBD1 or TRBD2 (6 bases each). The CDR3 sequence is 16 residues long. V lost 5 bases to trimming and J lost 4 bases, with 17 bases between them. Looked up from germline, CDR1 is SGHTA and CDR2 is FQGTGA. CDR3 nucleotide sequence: TGTGCCAGCAGCCCTATCGGGGGCCAGGCCACCGGGGAGCTGTTTTTT. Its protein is CASSPIGGQATGELFF. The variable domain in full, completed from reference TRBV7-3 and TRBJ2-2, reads GAGVSQTPSNKVTEKGKYVELRCDPISGHTALYWYRQSLGQGPEFLIYFQGTGAADDSGLPNDRFFAVRPEGSVSTLKIQRTERGDSAVYLCASSPIGGQATGELFFGEGSRLTVL.

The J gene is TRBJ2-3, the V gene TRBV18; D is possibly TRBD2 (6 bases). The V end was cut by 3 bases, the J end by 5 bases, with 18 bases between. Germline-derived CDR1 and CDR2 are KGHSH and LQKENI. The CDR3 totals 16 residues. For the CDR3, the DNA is TGTGCCAGCTCACCGTCGACTAGACTCAATATAGATACGCAGTATTTT. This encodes CASSPSTRLNIDTQYF.